What follows are 22 T cell receptor beta chains derived from one specimen sequenced in a study of shared clonotypes between healthy human individuals. Libraries were prepared by immunoSEQ multiplex PCR; TCRdb keeps only in-frame clonotypes and omits some of them. The top ten clones hold roughly 0.65% of a sample with over a million clones, 78% of them seen once. The sequencing sample was made of memory CD4+ T cells from PBMCs. Subset specified: CD45RA-negative fraction. The receptors derive from a young man in good health. Some clones in this sample may be carry-over from other donors' samples.

CDR3 residues: CASSPLPPGTVDYGYTF. The CDR3 coding sequence is TGTGCCAGCTCACCACTACCCCCCGGGACTGTGGACTATGGCTACACCTTC. The chain recombines TRBV18 with TRBJ1-2; possibly TRBD1 for D (5 bases). CDR3 size: 17 residues. Trimming removed 1 base at V and 3 bases at J, with 18 bases between. The germline V gene encodes CDR1 KGHSH and CDR2 LQKENI.

This clone came up many times. The V call is TRBV5-1, the J call TRBJ2-7; D uncertain. This CDR3 spans 11 amino acids. The germline V and J ends were trimmed by 6 bases and 4 bases, with 8 bases remaining between them. CDR1 and CDR2 (germline): SGHRS, YFSETQ. CDR3 protein: CASMVRYEQYF. The CDR3 DNA sequence: TGCGCCAGCATGGTGAGGTACGAGCAGTACTTC.

The chain recombines TRBV5-4 with TRBJ1-5; D might be TRBD1 (5 bases). V was clipped by 4 bases and J by 1 base, with 12 bases between them. The CDR3 consists of 15 residues. Looked up from germline, CDR1 is SGHNT and CDR2 is YYREEE (reference sequence). CDR3 region: CASSPTPGSNQPQHF. CDR3 nucleotides: TGTGCCAGCAGCCCGACCCCAGGGAGCAATCAGCCCCAGCATTTT.

In this sample, this clone turned up a few times. V gene TRBV28 combines with J gene TRBJ2-3; no definite D call. Germline CDR1 MDHEN, CDR2 SYDVKM. V shed 6 bases and J shed 0 bases, with 16 bases lying between them. CDR3 size: 16 residues. The CDR3 DNA reads as TGTGCCAGCAGCCGCTTAAACCTAAAAAGCACAGATACGCAGTATTTT. This gives the protein CASSRLNLKSTDTQYF.

The V and J genes are TRBV4-2 and TRBJ2-7; 9 positions agree with TRBD1. The CDR3 extends over 15 amino acids. Per the germline V gene, CDR1 is LGHNA and CDR2 is YNFKEQ. V lost 0 bases to trimming and J lost 4 bases; unmatched junction nucleotides: 4. The CDR3 reads CASSQDRDRVYEQYF. The CDR3 coding sequence is TGTGCCAGCAGCCAAGATCGGGACAGGGTTTACGAGCAGTACTTC.

The chain has TRBV11-2 and TRBJ2-1, with D tentatively TRBD1 (5 bases). Between the trimmed V and J ends, which lost 4 bases and 4 bases, there was a span of 14 bases. The V gene's germline CDR1 is SGHAT and CDR2 FQNNGV. The CDR3 runs 15 residues. The DNA for the CDR3 is TGTGCCAGCAGCTCTCCGAGGTCAGGGTACAATGAGCAGTTCTTC. Translated: CASSSPRSGYNEQFF.

Concerning this clone: A far more abundant clone sits one base away, making this likely a read error. This chain uses TRBV29-1 with TRBJ2-2, with D unclear. V was pared by 3 bases and J by 0 bases, with 11 bases between. Germline CDR1 is SQVTM and CDR2 is ANQGSEA. This CDR3 contains 15 residues. CDR3 residues: CSVEARIANTGELFF. The CDR3 nucleotides read TGCAGCGTTGAGGCGCGGATAGCGAACACCGGGGAGCTGTTTTTT.

This clone occurred a few times. The chain carries TRBV7-3 and TRBJ2-7, with 10 bases identical to TRBD2. V dropped 6 bases and J dropped 4; count of bases not matched to a gene: 9. The CDR3 runs 15 residues. In germline, CDR1 is SGHTA, CDR2 FQGTGA. The CDR3 DNA reads as TGTGCCAGCAGACTACAGAGCGGGAGGGCTTACGAGCAGTACTTC. This sequence encodes CASRLQSGRAYEQYF.

J is TRBJ1-5 and V is TRBV2; no clear D gene. Trimming left V 8 bases short and J 3 bases short, with 8 bases between. There are 12 residues in the CDR3. CDR1 SNHLY and CDR2 FYNNEI come from the germline V gene. The DNA for the CDR3 is TGTGCCAGCCAGCGTATCAATCAGCCCCAGCATTTT. It encodes CASQRINQPQHF. Variable domain in full (rest from reference TRBV2 and TRBJ1-5): EPEVTQTPSHQVTQMGQEVILRCVPISNHLYFYWYRQILGQKVEFLVSFYNNEISEKSEIFDDQFSVERPDGSNFTLKIRSTKLEDSAMYFCASQRINQPQHFGDGTRLSIL.

This clone was detected once. This sequence joins TRBV18 and TRBJ2-3; the match to TRBD2 covers 11 bases. The CDR3 is made up of 16 amino acids. V shed 3 bases, J shed 5 bases, and the junction held 7 bases outside the gene matches. The germline CDR1 and CDR2 sequences are KGHSH and LQKENI. Here the CDR3 DNA reads TGTGCCAGCTCACCCCGACTAGCGGGAAATATAGATACGCAGTATTTT. The encoded protein is CASSPRLAGNIDTQYF.

This clone appeared once. The sample contains more than one DNA sequence encoding this CDR3. The V call is TRBV7-9, the J call TRBJ2-2; a weak D match, TRBD2 (6 bases). The V gene's germline CDR1 is SEHNR and CDR2 FQNEAQ (reference sequence). Trimming removed 1 base at V and 6 bases at J, with 9 bases between. There are 14 residues in the CDR3. In DNA, the CDR3 is TGTGCCAGCAGCTTAGGATTAGCGGCCGGGGAGCTGTTTTTT. Amino acids: CASSLGLAAGELFF.

The chain combines TRBV13 with TRBJ1-4, with 10 bases lining up with TRBD1. V lost 5 bases and J lost 7; bases outside the gene matches: 7. The V gene's germline CDR1 is PRHDT and CDR2 FYEKMQ (reference sequence). The CDR3 loop spans 15 amino acids. DNA for the CDR3: TGTGCCAGCAGCCGAAGGACAGGGGGGGGTGAAAAACTGTTTTTT. It translates to CASSRRTGGGEKLFF.

The gene calls are TRBV5-1 and TRBJ2-1; 7 positions agree with TRBD2. The germline V gene has CDR1 SGHRS and CDR2 YFSETQ. This CDR3 contains 15 residues. With V trimmed by 6 bases and J by 6 bases, 12 bases remained unmatched. The CDR3 DNA follows: TGCGCCAGCACAGATTCCGGGACTAACCTCAATGAGCAGTTCTTC. Protein: CASTDSGTNLNEQFF.

The V gene is TRBV28, the J gene TRBJ2-5; D might be TRBD2 (6 bases). Germline CDR1 and CDR2: MDHEN and SYDVKM. V lost 4 bases to trimming and J lost 4 bases, with 19 bases between them. CDR3 length: 16 amino acids. In DNA, the CDR3 is TGTGCCAGCAGTTCACCAGACTGGACCGGGGGAGAGACCCAGTACTTC. Its protein is CASSSPDWTGGETQYF.

The rearrangement joins TRBV6-6 to TRBJ1-2, with D unresolved. The V gene's germline CDR1 is MNHNY and CDR2 SVGAGI (reference sequence). The ends were cut back, 6 bases at V and 7 bases at J, with 18 bases in the middle. The CDR3 totals 14 residues. This chain's CDR3 is CASRTGDSTFGYTF. The CDR3 DNA reads TGTGCCAGCAGGACCGGGGATTCAACTTTTGGCTACACCTTC.

This clone was counted once. The chain joins TRBV5-1 to TRBJ2-5; TRBD1 matches at 8 bases. Germline CDR1 SGHRS, CDR2 YFSETQ. The CDR3 spans 17 residues. V lost 3 bases to trimming and J lost 5 bases; unmatched junction nucleotides: 15. The CDR3 DNA reads TGCGCCAGCAGCTCAACTTTGCGACAGGGGACTTCCGAGACCCAGTACTTC. Residues: CASSSTLRQGTSETQYF.

This sequence joins TRBV7-9 and TRBJ2-3; D is undetermined. V was trimmed by 3 bases and J by 9 bases, leaving 16 bases between them. This CDR3 has 14 amino acids. Germline loops: CDR1 SEHNR, CDR2 FQNEAQ (reference sequence). CDR3 region: CASSFRTGPDTQYF. CDR3 coding DNA: TGTGCCAGCAGCTTTCGGACCGGTCCTGACACGCAGTATTTT.

This clone was observed many times. The chain carries TRBV2 and TRBJ2-1; D is perhaps TRBD2 (5 bases). The V and J ends lost 3 bases and 3 bases respectively, with 12 bases between them. Germline loops: CDR1 SNHLY, CDR2 FYNNEI. The CDR3 has 15 amino acids. CDR3 loop: CASSDGGPSYNEQFF. The CDR3 DNA is TGTGCCAGCAGTGACGGAGGACCAAGCTACAATGAGCAGTTCTTC.

The chain is built from TRBV25-1 and TRBJ1-3; no firm D call. V dropped 6 bases and J dropped 2 bases, with 11 bases sitting between them. The germline V gene has CDR1 MGHDK and CDR2 SYGVNS. The CDR3 spans 14 residues. The CDR3 DNA follows: TGTGCCAGCAGCGAGCCGGGCCCTGGAAACACCATATATTTT. Translated: CASSEPGPGNTIYF.

The CDR3 sequence: CAWSKDGGEETQYF. DNA of the CDR3: TGTGCCTGGAGCAAGGACGGAGGTGAAGAGACCCAGTACTTC. The V call is TRBV30, the J call TRBJ2-5; D possibly corresponds to TRBD2 (5 bases). This CDR3 comprises 14 residues. With 3 bases removed from V and 3 bases from J, the gap between germline ends came to 14 bases. The germline gives CDR1 GTSNPN, CDR2 SVGIG (reference sequence). Full variable domain (remainder filled in from reference TRBV30 and TRBJ2-5): SQTIHQWPATLVQPVGSPLSLECTVEGTSNPNLYWYRQAAGRGLQLLFYSVGIGQISSEVPQNLSASRPQDRQFILSSKKLLLSDSGFYLCAWSKDGGEETQYFGPGTRLLVL.

The chain uses TRBV2 and TRBJ2-7, with D possibly TRBD2 on 5 matching bases. The V gene's germline CDR1 is SNHLY and CDR2 FYNNEI. The germline V and J ends were trimmed by 10 bases and 2 bases, with 21 bases remaining between them. The CDR3 consists of 15 residues. CDR3 bases: TGTGCCACCAAGCGCAATAGGGAGATAACCTACGAGCAGTACTTC. Translation: CATKRNREITYEQYF.

This clone was seen only once. V is TRBV7-9 and J is TRBJ2-6, with D unresolved. The CDR3 has 15 residues. The germline V gene encodes CDR1 SEHNR and CDR2 FQNEAQ (reference sequence). V was trimmed by 0 bases and J by 4 bases, leaving 7 bases between them. CDR3 nucleotides: TGTGCCAGCAGCTTAGCGTTCGGGGGGGCCAACGTCCTGACTTTC. Its translation: CASSLAFGGANVLTF.